This is a list of T cell receptor beta chains from one sample in a study of beta chain bispecific antibodies for T cell cancers. TCRdb fed the 5' RACE reads into MiXCR, producing one record per CDR3 protein. Seen here are about 20,000 distinct CDR3 sequences, approximately 2.4% observed once, and the top ten hold about a third. No cognate antigen is known for these TCRs. Sequencing used healthy donor T cells cultured with leukemia cells. Receptors originate from a human donor in good health. Some clones in this sample may be carry-over from other donors' samples. CDR3s include the opening cysteine and the closing phenylalanine or tryptophan. The D gene is left open where the match is weak. The size entry gives how often the clone was seen (once, few, many) or a class if it is expanded.

V: TRBV2; J: TRBJ2-3; D: TRBD1; size: medium-sized; CDR3: CASSEARDSPTDTQYF; DNA: TGTGCCAGCAGTGAGGCGAGGGACAGCCCCACAGATACGCAGTATTTT
V: TRBV5-4; J: TRBJ1-2; D: -; size: many; CDR3: CASSLGDDYTF; DNA: TGTGCCAGCAGCTTGGGGGACGACTACACCTTC
V: TRBV11-2; J: TRBJ1-1; D: TRBD1; size: many; CDR3: CASSPQRTGVTEAFF; DNA: TGTGCCAGCAGCCCACAAAGGACAGGGGTCACTGAAGCTTTCTTT
V: TRBV20-1; J: TRBJ2-5; D: TRBD2; size: many; CDR3: CSAKSGGAGVKTQYF; DNA: TGCAGTGCAAAGAGCGGGGGGGCCGGAGTAAAGACCCAGTACTTC
V: TRBV19; J: TRBJ1-2; D: -; size: many; CDR3: CASSITSTAYGYTF; DNA: TGTGCCAGTAGTATTACTTCGACAGCCTATGGCTACACCTTC
V: TRBV5-1; J: TRBJ1-4; D: TRBD1; size: many; CDR3: CASSSTGNDWATNEKLFF; DNA: TGCGCCAGCAGCTCGACAGGGAACGACTGGGCAACTAATGAAAAACTGTTTTTT
V: TRBV19; J: TRBJ2-7; D: TRBD1; size: many; CDR3: CASSPTDRSEQYF; DNA: TGTGCCAGTAGTCCGACGGACAGGAGCGAGCAGTACTTC
V: TRBV5-1; J: TRBJ1-2; D: TRBD1; size: many; CDR3: CASSAGQTVNGYTF; DNA: TGCGCCAGCAGCGCGGGACAGACCGTCAATGGCTACACCTTC
V: TRBV7-8; J: TRBJ1-2; D: -; size: many; CDR3: CASSLALSGREHGYTF; DNA: TGTGCCAGCAGCTTAGCCCTCTCCGGCAGGGAGCATGGCTACACCTTC
V: TRBV5-1; J: TRBJ2-7; D: -; size: many; CDR3: CASSLVGNREQYF; DNA: TGCGCCAGCAGCTTGGTGGGCAATAGGGAGCAGTACTTC
V: TRBV3-1; J: TRBJ1-5; D: -; size: many; CDR3: CASSQGGSSQPQHF; DNA: TGTGCCAGCAGCCAAGGGGGGTCGAGTCAGCCCCAGCATTTT
V: TRBV28; J: TRBJ2-7; D: -; size: many; CDR3: CASSLCPSYRLGYF; DNA: TGTGCCAGCAGTTTATGCCCCTCGTACCGACTGGGGTACTTC
V: TRBV19; J: TRBJ2-7; D: -; size: many; CDR3: CASSTGPTYEQYF; DNA: TGTGCCAGTAGTACCGGACCGACCTACGAGCAGTACTTC
V: TRBV7-9; J: TRBJ2-5; D: -; size: many; CDR3: CASSGGATQYF; DNA: TGTGCCAGCAGCGGAGGCGCGACCCAGTACTTC
V: TRBV18; J: TRBJ2-2; D: -; size: medium-sized; CDR3: CASSPDGELFF; DNA: TGTGCCAGCTCACCAGACGGGGAGCTGTTTTTT
V: TRBV18; J: TRBJ2-1; D: TRBD2; size: medium-sized; CDR3: CASSPAAGGNEQFF; DNA: TGTGCCAGCTCACCAGCGGCGGGGGGCAATGAGCAGTTCTTC
V: TRBV5-1; J: TRBJ2-3; D: -; size: many; CDR3: CASSLQGQGGTDTQYF; DNA: TGCGCCAGCAGCCTCCAAGGGCAGGGAGGCACAGATACGCAGTATTTT
V: TRBV27; J: TRBJ2-5; D: -; size: many; CDR3: CASSYIGTQETQYF; DNA: TGTGCCAGCAGTTATATCGGCACCCAAGAGACCCAGTACTTC
V: TRBV27; J: TRBJ1-5; D: TRBD1; size: many; CDR3: CASRGQGNQPQHF; DNA: TGTGCCAGCAGGGGACAGGGTAATCAGCCCCAGCATTTT
V: TRBV20-1; J: TRBJ1-1; D: -; size: many; CDR3: CSARDPTGWEGEAFF; DNA: TGCAGTGCTAGAGATCCGACGGGGTGGGAGGGTGAAGCTTTCTTT
V: TRBV7-9; J: TRBJ2-1; D: TRBD1; size: few; CDR3: CASSSRGQGFYNEQFF; DNA: TGTGCCAGCAGCTCCCGGGGACAGGGATTCTACAATGAGCAGTTCTTC
V: TRBV5-1; J: TRBJ2-7; D: -; size: many; CDR3: CASSLDGGSYEQYF; DNA: TGCGCCAGCAGCTTGGATGGCGGATCCTACGAGCAGTACTTC
V: TRBV20-1; J: TRBJ2-3; D: -; size: medium-sized; CDR3: CSARDVQVAGTQYF; DNA: TGCAGTGCTAGAGATGTTCAGGTGGCGGGTACGCAGTATTTT